Given below is one T cell receptor (beta chain) in context. The data were obtained in a study of blood T cell repertoires in COVID-19. In the study overall: The samples span acute and convalescent COVID-19 from the United States, Italy and Spain. T cells, B-cell-depleted T cells, or PBMCs provided the cDNA or gDNA that served as material.

Authors' data handling: For nucleated cells, counts were estimated from reference gene primer amplification. The repertoire was sequenced with immunoSEQ multiplex PCR; TCRdb's copy has only in-frame clones and lacks some. V and J calls and clone size are copied from that table; D and trimming were computed from the DNA. The sample yields about 140,000 clones, around 90% seen once. Germline V lookup: CDR1 SGHNT, CDR2 YYREEE (reference sequence). CDR3 length: 14 amino acids. V lost 7 bases, J lost 4 bases, and 17 bases lay in between. The specimen sequenced was peripheral blood. The sequence was obtained from a man between 70 and 80 years old with acute or convalescent COVID-19. This sequence joins TRBV5-4 and TRBJ1-2; the D gene is possibly TRBD1 (5 bases). CDR3 amino acids: CASRSPTGPYGYTF. DNA for the CDR3: TGTGCCAGCCGTTCCCCCACAGGCCCCTATGGCTACACCTTC.